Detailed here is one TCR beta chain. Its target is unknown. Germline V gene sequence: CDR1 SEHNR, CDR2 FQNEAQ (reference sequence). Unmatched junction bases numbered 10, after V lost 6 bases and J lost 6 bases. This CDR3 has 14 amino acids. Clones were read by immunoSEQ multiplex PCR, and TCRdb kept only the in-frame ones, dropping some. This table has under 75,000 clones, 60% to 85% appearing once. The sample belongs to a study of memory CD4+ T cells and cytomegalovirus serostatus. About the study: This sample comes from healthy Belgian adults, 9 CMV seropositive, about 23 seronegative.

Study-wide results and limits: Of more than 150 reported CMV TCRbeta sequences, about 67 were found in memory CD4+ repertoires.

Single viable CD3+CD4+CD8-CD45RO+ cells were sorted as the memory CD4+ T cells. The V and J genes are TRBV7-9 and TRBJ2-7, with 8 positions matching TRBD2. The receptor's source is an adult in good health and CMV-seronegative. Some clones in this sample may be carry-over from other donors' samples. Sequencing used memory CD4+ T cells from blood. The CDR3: CASSLGGAWGEQYF. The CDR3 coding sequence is TGTGCCAGCAGTCTCGGGGGGGCCTGGGGCGAGCAGTACTTC.